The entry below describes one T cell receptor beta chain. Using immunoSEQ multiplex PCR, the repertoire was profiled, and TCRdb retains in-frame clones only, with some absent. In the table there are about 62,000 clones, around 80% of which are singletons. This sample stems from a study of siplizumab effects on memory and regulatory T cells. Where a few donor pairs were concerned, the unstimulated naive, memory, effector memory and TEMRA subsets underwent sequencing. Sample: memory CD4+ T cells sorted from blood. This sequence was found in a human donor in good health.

CDR3: CASSMWDGGTGNQPQHF. The CDR3 DNA reads as TGTGCCAGTAGTATGTGGGATGGGGGGACAGGCAATCAGCCCCAGCATTTT. The V gene is TRBV19, the J gene TRBJ1-5, with TRBD1 identical over 7 bases. From germline, CDR1 is LNHDA and CDR2 SQIVND (reference sequence). Trimming removed 3 bases from V and 2 bases from J; junction bases left unmatched: 10. The CDR3 has 17 amino acids. Full variable domain (outside the CDR3, taken from reference TRBV19 and TRBJ1-5): DGGITQSPKYLFRKEGQNVTLSCEQNLNHDAMYWYRQDPGQGLRLIYYSQIVNDFQKGDIAEGYSVSREKKESFPLTVTSAQKNPTAFYLCASSMWDGGTGNQPQHFGDGTRLSIL.